The TCR beta chain under discussion was sequenced for a study of CD8 T cells in ankylosing spondylitis (dated by TCRdb to the late 2010s). For the study in its entirety: T cell receptor beta repertoires were profiled in healthy donors and ankylosing spondylitis patients so that disease-linked TCR variants could be found. The full study cohort comprised about 24 ankylosing spondylitis patients and 110 or so healthy donors. Peripheral blood samples were taken, and synovial fluid was additionally collected from ankylosing spondylitis patients. Overall study results and their limits: A TCR beta motif of fewer than 10 highly homologous amino acid variants appeared characteristic of blood from ankylosing spondylitis patients. Some motif variants were previously reported in synovial fluid and blood of reactive arthritis patients, suggesting common disease-initiation mechanisms. The disease-linked clones showed a CD8+ phenotype and occurred at relatively low frequencies in peripheral blood. According to the report, matched synovial fluid samples from ankylosing spondylitis patients were significantly enriched for the disease-linked clones.

In the case of this clonotype: Its antigen is unknown. No much larger clone is present one base from it, and per-base qualities are unavailable.

Looking up the germline V gene yields CDR1 MNHEY and CDR2 SVGEGT. CDR3 length: 12 amino acids, cysteine to phenylalanine. Only the CDR3 part of the read is kept: 36 bases, read in frame from the first base. V and J lose 5 bases and 7 bases, and a span of 9 bases separates them. The instrument given in TCRdb is Illumina HiSeq 2500. Quantitative 5'-RACE with molecular barcodes was used to prepare TCR beta libraries. Under the source paper's analysis protocol: A new computational method based on a probabilistic model of VDJ rearrangement was used to identify disease-linked TCR variants. The public reads were reprocessed in TCRdb via fastp at Q25 and MiXCR, keeping in-frame beta chains. Every entry covers one CDR3 protein and lists the most common genes and DNA from its rows. The V and J calls shown here were made by TCRdb, not taken from the authors' results. This sample is represented by around 320,000 distinct CDR3 sequences; under 25% of them were singletons. The ten largest clones take up roughly 3.4% of the sample.

Sequencing input: blood, either unsorted or a sorted T cell fraction (not recorded which). This TCR was sampled from a female donor with ankylosing spondylitis or in good health (not recorded which). The receptor chain draws on TRBV6-2 or TRBV6-3 and TRBJ1-5; 6 matching bases give a weak D call of TRBD1. The bases are TGTGCCAGCAGTAGGGGACACCAGCCCCAGCATTTT. Translated, this gives CASSRGHQPQHF.